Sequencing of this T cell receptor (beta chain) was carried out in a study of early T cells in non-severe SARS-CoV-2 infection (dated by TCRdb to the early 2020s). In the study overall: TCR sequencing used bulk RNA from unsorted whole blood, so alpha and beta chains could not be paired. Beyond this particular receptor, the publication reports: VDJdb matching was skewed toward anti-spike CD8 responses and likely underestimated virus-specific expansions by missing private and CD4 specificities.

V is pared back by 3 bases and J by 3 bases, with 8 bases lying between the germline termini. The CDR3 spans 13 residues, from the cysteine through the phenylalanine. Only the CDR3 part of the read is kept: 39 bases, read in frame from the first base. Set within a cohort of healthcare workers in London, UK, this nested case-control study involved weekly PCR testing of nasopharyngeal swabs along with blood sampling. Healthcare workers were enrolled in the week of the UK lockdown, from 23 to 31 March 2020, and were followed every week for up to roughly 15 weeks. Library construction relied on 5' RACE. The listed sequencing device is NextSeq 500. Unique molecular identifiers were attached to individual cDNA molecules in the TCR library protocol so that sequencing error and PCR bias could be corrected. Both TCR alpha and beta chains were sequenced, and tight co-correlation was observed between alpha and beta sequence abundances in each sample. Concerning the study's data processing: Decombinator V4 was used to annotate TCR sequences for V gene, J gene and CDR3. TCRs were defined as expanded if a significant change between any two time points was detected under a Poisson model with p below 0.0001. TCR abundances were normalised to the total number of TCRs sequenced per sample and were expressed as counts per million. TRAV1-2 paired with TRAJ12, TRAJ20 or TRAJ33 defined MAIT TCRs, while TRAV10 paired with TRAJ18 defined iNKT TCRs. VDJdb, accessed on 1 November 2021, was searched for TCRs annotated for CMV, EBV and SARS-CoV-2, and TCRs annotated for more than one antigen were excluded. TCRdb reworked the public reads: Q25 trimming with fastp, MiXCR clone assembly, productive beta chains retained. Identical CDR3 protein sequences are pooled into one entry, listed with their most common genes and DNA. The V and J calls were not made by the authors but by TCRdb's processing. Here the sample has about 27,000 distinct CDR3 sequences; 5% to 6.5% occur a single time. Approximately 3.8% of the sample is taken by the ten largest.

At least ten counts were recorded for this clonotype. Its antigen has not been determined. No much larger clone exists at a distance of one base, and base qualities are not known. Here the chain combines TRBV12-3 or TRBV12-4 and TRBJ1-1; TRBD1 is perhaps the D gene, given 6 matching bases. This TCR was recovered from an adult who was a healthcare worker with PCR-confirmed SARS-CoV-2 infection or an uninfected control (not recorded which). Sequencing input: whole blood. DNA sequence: TGTGCCAGCAGTTTTAAGGGGGACACTGAAGCTTTCTTT. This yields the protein CASSFKGDTEAFF.